Below, one T cell receptor (beta chain) is given with its context. The protocol was immunoSEQ multiplex PCR, while the TCRdb copy is restricted to in-frame clones and leaves out a portion. This table has 30,000 to 50,000 clones, roughly nine tenths appearing once. This sample was taken from a study of T cell changes during pregnancy in multiple sclerosis. From germline, CDR1 is GTSNPN and CDR2 SVGIG (reference sequence). After removal of 8 bases from V and 6 bases from J, the junction contained 7 bases not matched to a gene. The CDR3 extends over 12 amino acids. The rearrangement uses TRBV30 and TRBJ2-1, with 7 positions matching TRBD2. The sequence came from a female donor in good health, enrolled as a control in a pregnancy study. The sequencing used CD4+ T cells from peripheral blood mononuclear cells, collected in the third trimester of pregnancy. The CDR3 DNA follows: TGTGCCCTGGAGACTAGCAGCAATGAGCAGTTCTTC. Its protein is CALETSSNEQFF.